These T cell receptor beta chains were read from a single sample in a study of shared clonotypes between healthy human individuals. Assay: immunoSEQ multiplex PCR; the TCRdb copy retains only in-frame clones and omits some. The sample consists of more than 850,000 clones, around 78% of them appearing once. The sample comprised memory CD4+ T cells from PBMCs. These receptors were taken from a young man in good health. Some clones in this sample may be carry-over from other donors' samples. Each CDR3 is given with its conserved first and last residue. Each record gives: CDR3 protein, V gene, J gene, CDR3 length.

CASSPPSGRAYEQYF	TRBV5-1	TRBJ2-7	15
CASSFEWGGTEAFF	TRBV7-9	TRBJ1-1	14
CASRGTGELFF	TRBV6-6	TRBJ2-2	11
CASSEPGLLVGEQFF	TRBV25-1	TRBJ2-1	15
CASSQEASARRVF	TRBV4-2	TRBJ2-1	13
CATSSRLARGLAGELFF	TRBV15	TRBJ2-2	17
CASSPGEYNEQFF	TRBV18	TRBJ2-1	13
CASSVAMDGPQYF	TRBV9	TRBJ2-3	13
CASSLLRHRGHYGYTF	TRBV19	TRBJ1-2	16
CASSLAGAGANVLTF	TRBV11-3	TRBJ2-6	15
CSVRDTTYEQYF	TRBV29-1	TRBJ2-7	12
CASSYRDRGYEQYF	TRBV6-5	TRBJ2-7	14
CASSPQATNEKLFF	TRBV6-4	TRBJ1-4	14
CASSAMTGASYEQYF	TRBV5-4	TRBJ2-7	15
CASSPDLALVLADTQYF	TRBV5-4	TRBJ2-3	17
CAWSVAVYQPQHF	TRBV30	TRBJ1-5	13
CASSPDRTNTGELFF	TRBV6-4	TRBJ2-2	15
CSGTSDDTQYF	TRBV29-1	TRBJ2-3	11
CASSLVRDVTRLYGYTF	TRBV4-3	TRBJ1-2	17
CASRNRRGMNTEAFF	TRBV19	TRBJ1-1	15
CASSGETGISYEQYF	TRBV7-2	TRBJ2-7	15
CASSGPSGVLDTEAFF	TRBV7-9	TRBJ1-1	16
CASSQETGGREQFF	TRBV5-4	TRBJ2-1	14
CSVGRTGLKNTEAFF	TRBV29-1	TRBJ1-1	15
CASSPSNQVTLNEQFF	TRBV11-3	TRBJ2-1	16
CASSPRANVLTF	TRBV18	TRBJ2-6	12
CSAPGTYEQYF	TRBV20-1	TRBJ2-7	11
CASAPSVDYGYTF	TRBV7-2	TRBJ1-2	13
CASSPRLPAGTGELFF	TRBV19	TRBJ2-2	16
CASSTQGGTDTQYF	TRBV5-1	TRBJ2-3	14
CASSLMGSTGELFF	TRBV7-9	TRBJ2-2	14
CASSLGRNYGYTF	TRBV7-2	TRBJ1-2	13
CASSYGEGKGSF	TRBV28	TRBJ2-7	12
CASSSTPNTGELFF	TRBV5-1	TRBJ2-2	14
CASSVYPQGTKETQYF	TRBV5-1	TRBJ2-5	16
CASSLRREQYF	TRBV28	TRBJ2-7	11
CASSGTWGTQYF	TRBV9	TRBJ2-5	12
CASNRRDRGLPTEAFF	TRBV2	TRBJ1-1	16
CASTLLPGQGGQFF	TRBV28	TRBJ2-1	14
CATADTGELFF	TRBV2	TRBJ2-2	11
CASSAGTDDRKLFF	TRBV25-1	TRBJ1-4	14
CAWRNRVDQPQHF	TRBV30	TRBJ1-5	13
CASSEGQDEKLFF	TRBV2	TRBJ1-4	13
CASSRRVAGSAKNTQYF	TRBV25-1	TRBJ2-4	17
CASSYSRASGQPQHF	TRBV6-5	TRBJ1-5	15
CASSLGGSAGEQYF	TRBV7-2	TRBJ2-7	14
CASSPSGTRNSEQYF	TRBV7-6	TRBJ2-7	15
CATKTGGGNTIYF	TRBV28	TRBJ1-3	13
CASSTGTGTYEQYF	TRBV4-2	TRBJ2-7	14